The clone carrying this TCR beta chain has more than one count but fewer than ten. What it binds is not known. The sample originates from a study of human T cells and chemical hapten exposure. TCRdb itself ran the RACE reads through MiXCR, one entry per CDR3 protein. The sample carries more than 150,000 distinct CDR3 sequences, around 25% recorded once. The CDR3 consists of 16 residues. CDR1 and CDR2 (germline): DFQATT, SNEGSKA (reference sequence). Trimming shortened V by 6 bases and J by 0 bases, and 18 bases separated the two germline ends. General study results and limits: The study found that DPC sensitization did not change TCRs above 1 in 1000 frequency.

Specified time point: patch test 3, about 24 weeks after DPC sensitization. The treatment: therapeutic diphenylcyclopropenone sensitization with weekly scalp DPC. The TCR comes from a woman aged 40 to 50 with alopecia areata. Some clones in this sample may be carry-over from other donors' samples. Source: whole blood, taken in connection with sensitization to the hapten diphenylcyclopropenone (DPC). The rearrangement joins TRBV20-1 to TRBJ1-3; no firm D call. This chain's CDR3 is CSASALPGSSGNTIYF. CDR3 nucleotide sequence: TGCAGTGCGAGCGCGTTGCCGGGGTCCTCTGGAAACACCATATATTTT.